This entry is about one T cell receptor beta chain. What it binds is not known. V lost 6 bases and J lost 13; bases outside the gene matches: 11. The CDR3 contains 12 residues. The data originate from a study of vaccination and CD4 T cells after COVID-19. Study context: Overlapping spike pools from SARS-CoV-2 and HCoV-NL63, HCoV-OC43 and HCoV-229E served as culture stimuli. In the control cultures, a CEFX pool, an HIV-1 Nef pool, or no peptide was supplied.

General study findings and limits: Convalescent patients had 304 of 307 vaccine-specific clones showing spike mono-reactivity.

Scientists ran DNA taken from cultured CD4+ T cells through the Oncomine TCR Beta short-read assay for sequencing. Each CDR3 protein is one row after TCRdb ran MiXCR on the PCR reads. The sample has 7,000 to 8,500 distinct CDR3 sequences; 45% to 65% are singletons. As for treatment: roughly 10-day PBMC culture with coronavirus spike peptide pools or control peptides (ViraFEST assay). J is TRBJ1-1 and V is TRBV12-3 or TRBV12-4; 7 bases fit TRBD1. Sequencing was carried out using CD4+ T cells from blood, cultured in vitro. The clonotype comes from a human donor who had recovered from COVID-19. DNA for the CDR3: TGTGCCAGCAGCTTTCCGCAGGGGGTAGTTTTCTTT. Translated: CASSFPQGVVFF.